Sequencing of this T cell receptor (beta chain) was carried out in a study of siplizumab effects on memory and regulatory T cells. Repertoires were generated with immunoSEQ multiplex PCR, while TCRdb's copy carries only in-frame clones and drops some. Counted here are more than 85,000 clones, approximately 94% occurring once; the ten biggest clones make up approximately 0.58%. Study-wide results and caveats: Greater diversity than memory cells seemed evident in naive T cells, which also appeared to be major alloresponse contributors. Alloreactive sequences whose origin lay in unstimulated CD4+ memory cells were significantly reduced by siplizumab.

About this clone: Its antigen is not identified.

Germline CDR1 is MNHEY and CDR2 is SMNVEV (reference sequence). The V and J ends lost 3 bases and 4 bases respectively, with 4 bases between them. The CDR3 has 13 amino acids. Sequencing used Tregs sorted from blood. This chain links TRBV27 with TRBJ2-6; D remains ambiguous. The clonotype originates from a human donor in good health. The chain's CDR3 is CASSFPGANVLTF. CDR3 DNA: TGTGCCAGCAGTTTTCCCGGGGCCAACGTCCTGACTTTC.